This T cell receptor beta chain was sequenced in a study of blood T cells in healthy people across ages. For the study at large: Template switching captured about one barcoded beta molecule per two T cells.

The sample holds a few counts of this clonotype. The antigen is not known. Using a J-beta primer mix together with a sample-barcoded 5' primer, a second PCR was run for roughly 6 to 12 cycles. TCRdb re-called the 5' RACE reads with MiXCR, one entry per CDR3 protein. The sample records under 2,000,000 distinct CDR3 sequences, 49% being singletons. Study-level findings and limits: Per-million-T-cell TCR beta diversity fell roughly linearly with age. Expanded clonotype changes were possibly confounded by unknown donor CMV status.

Trimming took 4 bases from V and 6 from J; bases not matched to a gene: 17. CDR3 size: 16 residues. Germline lookup yields CDR1 DFQATT and CDR2 SNEGSKA (reference sequence). The source of this sequence is a woman between 35 and 50 years old in good health. The chain uses TRBV20-1 and TRBJ2-7, with 8 bases that match TRBD2. Source material: blood. The CDR3 sequence: CSANPREGDHVGEQYF. The CDR3 region has the DNA TGCAGTGCTAACCCTCGGGAGGGGGATCACGTCGGCGAGCAGTACTTC.